This T cell receptor beta chain appears in the sequencing data of a study of cytomegalovirus exposure and HLA in healthy donors (dated by TCRdb to 2017 to 2019). General notes on the study: According to an earlier analysis of several hundred of the donors, about 179 million T cells yielded 90 million to 140 million unique TCR beta sequences and approximately 280 Gb of sequence data. Across around 400 genotyped donors of the cohort, an average of 235,054 unique TCR beta nucleotide sequences per donor were sequenced, and around 19% of those sequences were non-productive. Rather than using new phenotypic data, the later analysis identified candidate immune exposures from TCR beta sequences and from how often those sequences occurred across donors. An early release covering 500 to 750 HLA-typed donors comprised approximately 300 gigabases of sequencing data and around 85 million unique TCR sequences. Every repertoire in the discovery cohort had been generated on one and the same sequencing platform. In a later genetic analysis, genome-wide SNP genotypes for about three fifths of the 666 donors were used, and that subset was treated as a discovery cohort. Besides the first cohort of around 700 subjects, a separate validation cohort made up of some 110 different subjects was used. The aim of the study was to test whether cataloging public T cell receptors could identify signatures of past pathogen exposure. Four to six DR-DQ haplotypes were handled as single units for association and clustering because linkage in the cohort was strong. Donor age, sex, ethnicity and CMV serostatus were collected together with the repertoire data. In a later analysis, previously published TCR beta repertoires from about 670 donors were re-analyzed and high-resolution HLA genotyping was added so that TCR occurrence patterns could be studied. High-throughput TCR immunosequencing, statistical association of individual TCRs with disease status, and machine learning were combined to predict cytomegalovirus infection status. The study profiled the T cell repertoires of 500 to 800 subjects by immunosequencing and related them to cytomegalovirus serostatus. Of the roughly 400 genotyped donors, approximately 83% fell in the genetic ancestry cluster associated with self-reported Caucasian donors. To decide whether each TCR beta V gene segment behaved as functional or pseudogenic, an earlier analysis of some 600 of the donors relied on high-throughput TCR beta sequencing. Class I and class II HLA loci were covered by the typing at four-digit resolution. Typing coverage differed by locus: A, B, C, DRB1 and DQB1 were typed in roughly 620-640 donors, DQA1 in roughly 510, DPA1 in 600 to 610, and DPB1 in just under 480.

In total, roughly 670 healthy bone marrow donors made up the cohort. At the time of sampling, all cohort members were nominally healthy, though unrecorded immune exposures were likely present. The donor tested CMV seronegative, placing the donor among the approximately 360 seronegative members of the cohort. A peripheral blood sample was provided by each donor, and peripheral blood mononuclear cells were used for TCR beta sequencing. The Qiagen DNeasy Blood Extraction Kit was used to extract genomic DNA from the blood cell samples. CDR3 length: 11 amino acids, cysteine to phenylalanine. The sequence is cut down to CDR3 DNA, 33 bases in frame from base 1. Study-level results and caveats: While some public TCRs were present in many individuals, most TCR sequences turned up only very rarely across donors. Because HLA typing was missing for some donors at each locus, association tests included only the typed subset. In vitro tests confirmed that a few of the cytomegalovirus-associated TCR beta chains recognize cytomegalovirus antigens. Because the 87-base-pair reads could not distinguish some IMGT-functional V segments, including TRBV6-2 and TRBV6-3, those segments were excluded. Sequencing depth was assumed to be roughly uniform across donors in the presence/absence analyses, though that assumption may not hold. In an earlier analysis of under 600 of the donors, most TCR beta V segments were observed in productive rearrangements about 87% or about 30% of the time, broadly matching IMGT annotations. A later analysis found that TCR association rates varied across HLA loci, with DRB1 alleles showing the most associated TCRs and HLA-C alleles the fewest. Several of the top co-occurrence clusters appeared to be linked to parvovirus B19, influenza, CMV and Epstein-Barr virus, according to a later analysis. A further reported finding was that TCR beta sequences accurately predicted the HLA-A and HLA-B alleles for most subjects in the first cohort. Linkage disequilibrium might explain the correlated functional status among segregating V segments, but an unknown experimental factor could not be excluded. A later analysis found that HLA-associated TCR beta chains were more clonally expanded and had lower generation probabilities than equally common non-associated chains. When HLA alleles, especially DR and DQ, strongly co-occurred, TCR associations were difficult to assign to individual alleles. The study gave a list of some 150 TCR beta chains associated with cytomegalovirus. This cohort had only TCR beta chains sequenced, and the lack of alpha or paired-chain data limited which features could be detected. The authors suggested that the approach could potentially be generalized to other disease states and immunological phenotypes. According to a later analysis, most CMV-associated TCR beta chains appeared to be HLA-restricted, and the HLA associations seemed to be driven largely by CMV exposure. Compared with the 666-donor mean, donors in an Asian-associated ancestry cluster had fewer N-insertions in productive TCRs, according to a later genetic analysis. In a later genetic analysis, a missense DCLRE1C variant was associated with V-gene and J-gene trimming of TCR beta chains, and the association was replicated in an independent cohort. The classifier was reported to diagnose cytomegalovirus status with high specificity and sensitivity in both the original and validation cohorts. Specific HLA alleles were associated with 16,951 TCR beta sequences at a false discovery rate of 0.05 in a later analysis. CMV serostatus was the only immune exposure information available for the cohort. A cluster of highly shared sequence variants was judged likely to represent a technical artifact of the sequencing pipeline. Roughly 17 rarely observed V segments, including chromosome 9 orphons, were excluded from the earlier analysis of approximately 500 of the donors because counts were too low.

The library was obtained by the immunoSEQ multiplex PCR assay. For the multiplex PCR, a mixture combining 60 forward primers for TCR Vbeta segments and 13 reverse primers for TCR Jbeta segments was used. A multiplex PCR assay on genomic DNA amplified the CDR3 region of rearranged TCR beta genes. The amplified TCR beta libraries were sequenced on the Illumina HiSeq System as 87-base-pair reads. The original pipeline was this. A later analysis counted approximately 84 million unique TCR beta chains across the 500 to 850 repertoires, and roughly 9.9 million of these chains were shared by at least two donors. A nearest-neighbor algorithm error-corrected the raw reads and collapsed the reads into unique sequences, merging closely related sequences to remove PCR and sequencing errors. Alignment of CDR3 sequences to IMGT reference sequences was used to assign V, D and J gene segments. For a sequence to be retained, at least a six-nucleotide match to both a V gene segment and a J gene segment was required. Rearrangements were classified as productive when the CDR3 lacked stop codons and remained in frame with V and J, and all other rearrangements were classified as non-productive. CDR3 was defined according to IMGT convention as the region running from the second conserved V-encoded cysteine to the conserved J-encoded phenylalanine. The earlier analysis of about 610 of the donors excluded any sequence lacking an unambiguous match to a single V gene segment. In an earlier analysis of several hundred of the donors, V segments were called functional above 56.7% productive rearrangements and were called segregating when the between-donor standard deviation exceeded 5%. A statistical classification framework was built for diagnosing cytomegalovirus status from the catalog of TCR beta chain sequences. In a later analysis, V and J genes were assigned by comparing TCR nucleotide sequences against IMGT/GENE-DB human TR gene sequences. Using the TCRdist pipeline, a later analysis assigned CDR3 sequences along with most-parsimonious VDJ recombination scenarios. In a later analysis, each TCR beta chain was defined by its CDR3 amino acid sequence together with its V-gene family, and reads without a unique V-gene family were excluded. A later analysis removed 500 to 600 highly shared, low-generation-probability nucleotide sequences to deal with suspected cross-contamination and a sequencing artifact. In a later analysis, a clonal expansion index for each public chain was calculated from normalized within-repertoire ranks of inferred template counts. In a later analysis, generation probabilities were computed using a VDJ recombination model fitted to out-of-frame rearrangements, and the results were checked against IGoR. In a later analysis, hypergeometric tests were used to score TCR-TCR, TCR-HLA and TCR-CMV co-occurrence, with a repertoire-size bias correction applied to TCR pairs. In a later analysis, false discovery rates were estimated by permuting HLA or CMV assignments 20 times. In a later analysis, co-occurring TCRs were grouped using DBSCAN, and TCRdist sequence similarity was added for clustering within HLA-allele-positive subsets. Repertoires with fewer than 30,000 or more than 120,000 public chains were left out of co-occurrence clustering, as were several repertoires with anomalous nucleotide sharing. The table was pulled from immuneACCESS by TCRdb, which kept in-frame rearrangements only. Such tables lose some clones; where checked, under half of the loss comes from unresolved V genes, and the rest has no known cause. The V and J calls and clone size are taken from that table; D and trimming were inferred from the DNA. Within this sample are tens of thousands of clones, with about 75% of them counted one time only. The ten top clones hold 4.5% to 7% of the sample.

This clone was observed a few times. Its recognized antigen is unknown. No quality values exist for individual bases; no much larger clone is one base distant. The source material was PBMCs. The receptor comes from a female donor in good health and CMV-seronegative. The V and J genes are TRBV21-1 and TRBJ1-1. TRBV21-1 is marked as a pseudogene. For the CDR3, the sequence is CASSKETEAFF. The DNA reads TGTGCCAGCAGCAAGGAGACTGAAGCTTTCTTT.